One sample yielded the 20 T cell receptor beta chains listed below, sequenced in a study of cytomegalovirus exposure and HLA in healthy donors. The PCR made use of 60 Vbeta and 13 Jbeta primers. The data were produced by immunoSEQ multiplex PCR, yet TCRdb's version contains in-frame clones alone and is incomplete. This table has 100,000 to 150,000 clones, 75% to 85% appearing once. The sample taken for sequencing was PBMCs. Every receptor here comes from a woman in her 40s in good health and CMV-seronegative.

About this clone itself: The junction departs from germline at one end; a sequencing error may be responsible. Different DNA sequences within this sample yield the same CDR3. The V and J genes are TRBV27 and TRBJ1-1; no firm D call. Germline V gene sequence: CDR1 MNHEY, CDR2 SMNVEV (reference sequence). The CDR3 extends over 19 amino acids. CDR3 bases: TGTGCCAGCAGTTTATCTCTCGTTGGGCGGGCCCGGTTGAACACTGAAGCTTTCTTC. Translating gives CASSLSLVGRARLNTEAFF.

The rearrangement uses TRBV5-1 and TRBJ2-7; TRBD2 might be the D (6 bases). V was trimmed by 4 bases and J by 4 bases, leaving 18 bases between them. CDR3 length: 15 residues. CDR1 and CDR2 (germline): SGHRS, YFSETQ. CDR3 protein: CASSPDGRGRYEQYF. The CDR3 coding sequence is TGCGCCAGCAGCCCCGATGGGCGGGGTAGGTACGAGCAGTACTTC.

The rearrangement joins TRBV19 to TRBJ1-1; the D is unclear. The CDR3 loop spans 14 amino acids. V was pared by 5 bases and J by 3 bases, with 13 bases between. Germline V gives CDR1 LNHDA, CDR2 SQIVND (reference sequence). The CDR3 nucleotides are TGTGCCAGTAGTCAAGGGAGGCGGTACACTGAAGCTTTCTTT. Protein product: CASSQGRRYTEAFF. Variable domain in full (rest from reference TRBV19 and TRBJ1-1): DGGITQSPKYLFRKEGQNVTLSCEQNLNHDAMYWYRQDPGQGLRLIYYSQIVNDFQKGDIAEGYSVSREKKESFPLTVTSAQKNPTAFYLCASSQGRRYTEAFFGQGTRLTVV.

J is TRBJ2-1 and V is TRBV7-2; D is possibly TRBD2 (5 bases). Looked up from germline, CDR1 is SGHTA and CDR2 is FQGNSA. The V end was cut by 0 bases, the J end by 6 bases, with 15 bases between. This CDR3 region has 16 residues. The CDR3 DNA reads TGTGCCAGCAGCTTAGCGCGGGCTAGATCAGGCAATGAGCAGTTCTTC. Residues: CASSLARARSGNEQFF.

The chain links TRBV2 to TRBJ2-7, with 9 bases identical to TRBD1. From germline, CDR1 is SNHLY and CDR2 FYNNEI. This CDR3 region has 15 residues. Trimming cost V 6 bases and J 9 bases; bases outside gene matches: 15. CDR3 protein: CASSVTGTGTGGQYF. The CDR3 nucleotides are TGTGCCAGCAGCGTCACCGGGACAGGGACGGGTGGGCAGTACTTC.

The chain joins TRBV7-9 to TRBJ2-4, with 12 bases aligning to TRBD1. Germline CDR1 reads SEHNR; CDR2 reads FQNEAQ (reference sequence). The CDR3 sequence is 18 residues long. V was pared by 5 bases and J by 2 bases, with 10 bases of the junction left unmatched. CDR3 bases: TGTGCCAGCAGCCCGGGACAGGGGGCGCCTATGCCCAAAAACATTCAGTACTTC. Its protein is CASSPGQGAPMPKNIQYF.

This chain links TRBV4-2 with TRBJ1-2, with D possibly TRBD1 on 6 matching bases. CDR1 and CDR2 from the germline V gene are LGHNA and YNFKEQ. Trimming took 3 bases from V and 2 from J, leaving 13 bases between them. CDR3 length: 15 amino acids. The CDR3 is CASSQQSQGNYGYTF. The DNA for the CDR3 is TGTGCCAGCAGCCAGCAATCCCAGGGGAACTATGGCTACACCTTC.

The genes are TRBV5-1 and TRBJ1-2; D uncertain. Germline V gives CDR1 SGHRS, CDR2 YFSETQ. The CDR3 contains 15 residues. Trimming removed 0 bases at V and 7 bases at J, with 16 bases between. The CDR3 DNA reads TGCGCCAGCAGCTTGGAAGCAGGAATGGGTAGTGGCTACACCTTC. Its protein product is CASSLEAGMGSGYTF.

This rearrangement joins TRBV12-5 to TRBJ1-5; TRBD1 aligns across 9 bases. CDR1 and CDR2 (germline): LGHNT, FRNRAP. The V gene end was trimmed by 6 bases and the J gene end by 6 bases; junction bases not matched to a gene: 9. The CDR3 loop spans 15 amino acids. DNA for the CDR3: TGTGCTAGTGGCAACTCCGACAGGGGGACTCAGCCCCAGCATTTT. Protein sequence: CASGNSDRGTQPQHF.

On this clone: Other nucleotide sequences in the sample specify the same CDR3. The chain links TRBV5-4 to TRBJ1-5; no clear D. Trimming left V 0 bases short and J 3 bases short, with 7 bases between. The CDR3 has 14 residues. The germline V gene has CDR1 SGHNT and CDR2 YYREEE (reference sequence). This CDR3 reads CASSLAGTNQPQHF. For the CDR3, the DNA is TGTGCCAGCAGCTTGGCAGGTACCAATCAGCCCCAGCATTTT.

The V call is TRBV1, the J call TRBJ1-4; the listed D gene, TRBD1, was not tested against the DNA. TRBV1 is a pseudogene. This CDR3 is built from 15 residues. The chain's CDR3 is CTSRNDRGPVEKLFF. The CDR3 nucleotides read TGCACCAGCAGGAACGACAGGGGGCCCGTTGAAAAACTGTTTTTT.

This clone was seen once. The chain employs TRBV5-6 and TRBJ1-6; perhaps TRBD1 as D (6 bases). The germline CDR1 and CDR2 sequences are SGHDT and YYEEEE. Trimming left V 4 bases short and J 8 bases short, with 10 bases between. CDR3 length equals 13 residues. CDR3 DNA: TGTGCCAGCAGCGTCTACAGGGATTCACCCCTCCACTTT. Its translation is CASSVYRDSPLHF. Full variable domain (outside the CDR3, taken from reference TRBV5-6 and TRBJ1-6): DAGVTQSPTHLIKTRGQQVTLRCSPKSGHDTVSWYQQALGQGPQFIFQYYEEEERQRGNFPDRFSGHQFPNYSSELNVNALLLGDSALYLCASSVYRDSPLHFGNGTRLTVT.

The count of this clone is one. The chain joins TRBV4-3 to TRBJ2-5; TRBD2 aligns across 11 bases. CDR3 length equals 16 residues. CDR1 LGHNA and CDR2 YSLEER come from the germline V gene. The ends lost 0 bases at V and 7 bases at J; junction bases unmatched: 7. CDR3 bases: TGCGCCAGCAGCCAAGATCCTAGCGGGGGGCGGGGGACCCAGTACTTC. This sequence encodes CASSQDPSGGRGTQYF.

This clone was seen only once. The chain carries TRBV23-1 and TRBJ2-2; TRBD2 matches 7 bases. TRBV23-1 is assigned to the ORF class and has an uncertain function. The CDR3 consists of 17 residues. V gave up 4 bases and J gave up 4 bases; unmatched junction bases: 12. CDR3 amino acids: CASSPTSLLWGTGELFF. In DNA, the CDR3 is TGCGCCAGCAGTCCGACTAGCCTACTTTGGGGCACCGGGGAGCTGTTTTTT.

J is TRBJ2-7 and V is TRBV5-6; D is perhaps TRBD1 (6 bases). The CDR3 loop spans 14 amino acids. Looked up from germline, CDR1 is SGHDT and CDR2 is YYEEEE. V was cut by 0 bases and J by 2 bases, with 9 bases left in between. The CDR3: CASSLGQDAYEQYF. CDR3 nucleotide sequence: TGTGCCAGCAGCTTGGGACAGGACGCCTACGAGCAGTACTTC.

The rearrangement links TRBV9 to TRBJ2-2; D may be TRBD1 (6 bases). The CDR3 is made up of 13 amino acids. The V and J ends lost 6 bases and 7 bases respectively, with 13 bases between them. CDR1 is SGDLS, CDR2 YYNGEE, per germline. In DNA form, the CDR3 reads TGTGCCAGCAACTCAGGGGCGGACGGGGAGCTGTTTTTT. Protein: CASNSGADGELFF. Filled out from reference TRBV9 and TRBJ2-2, the complete variable domain reads DSGVTQTPKHLITATGQRVTLRCSPRSGDLSVYWYQQSLDQGLQFLIQYYNGEERAKGNILERFSAQQFPDLHSELNLSSLELGDSALYFCASNSGADGELFFGEGSRLTVL.

This chain connects TRBV5-4 to TRBJ2-6; D might be TRBD2 (5 bases). CDR3 length equals 16 residues. The ends were cut back, 5 bases at V and 2 bases at J, with 14 bases in the middle. The germline gives CDR1 SGHNT, CDR2 YYREEE (reference sequence). For the CDR3, the DNA is TGTGCCAGCAGGGACTCTCCTGGCACTGGGGCCAACGTCCTGACTTTC. This encodes CASRDSPGTGANVLTF.

The J gene is TRBJ1-1, the V gene TRBV5-1; 10 bases fit TRBD1. V shed 5 bases and J 9 bases; nucleotides not matched to a gene: 10. Germline V gives CDR1 SGHRS, CDR2 YFSETQ. There are 14 residues in the CDR3. Here the CDR3 DNA reads TGCGCCAGCAGAACGACAGGGGGCGATCGAAAAGCTTTCTTT. This encodes CASRTTGGDRKAFF.

The chain uses TRBV18 and TRBJ1-1; D perhaps matches TRBD1 (5 bases). Germline assignment: CDR1 KGHSH and CDR2 LQKENI. Trimming removed 6 bases from V and 5 bases from J, with 13 bases in between. There are 13 residues in the CDR3. The DNA of the CDR3 is TGTGCCAGCTCGAGGGAGGGGATTACTGAAGCTTTCTTT. This codes for CASSREGITEAFF.

CDR3 DNA: TGTGCCAGCAGCCAAGTTGCGTCCTCACCCCTCCACTTT. This codes for CASSQVASSPLHF. The chain couples TRBV4-2 to TRBJ1-6; no definite D call. The germline V and J ends were trimmed by 1 base and 10 bases, with 8 bases remaining between them. This CDR3 is built from 13 residues. Germline lookup yields CDR1 LGHNA and CDR2 YNFKEQ.